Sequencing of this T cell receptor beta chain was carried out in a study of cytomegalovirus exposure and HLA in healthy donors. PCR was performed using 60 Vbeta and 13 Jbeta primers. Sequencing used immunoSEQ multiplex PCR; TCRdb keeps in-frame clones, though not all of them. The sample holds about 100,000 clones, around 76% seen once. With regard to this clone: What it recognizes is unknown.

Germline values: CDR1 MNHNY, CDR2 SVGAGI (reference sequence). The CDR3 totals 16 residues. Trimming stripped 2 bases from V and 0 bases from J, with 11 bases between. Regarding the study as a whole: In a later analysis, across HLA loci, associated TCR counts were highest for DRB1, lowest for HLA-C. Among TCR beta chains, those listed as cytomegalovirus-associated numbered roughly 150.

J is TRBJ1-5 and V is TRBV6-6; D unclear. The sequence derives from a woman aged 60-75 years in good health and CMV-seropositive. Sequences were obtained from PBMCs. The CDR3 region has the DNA TGTGCCAGCAGTTACGCAGGCCAGTATAGCAATCAGCCCCAGCATTTT. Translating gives CASSYAGQYSNQPQHF.